This passage covers 3 T cell receptor beta chains from one sample sequenced in a study of identifying expanded T cells in peripheral blood (dated by TCRdb to between 2018 and 2020). The method was the immunoSEQ multiplex PCR assay. Sourced from immuneACCESS, this table was stored by TCRdb with only in-frame sequences that have V and J called. A share of the clones is absent; for the studies checked, an unresolved V gene accounts for under half, and the remainder has no known explanation. Present in this sample are more than 45,000 clones, over 75% of which were seen just once. The ten top clones hold about a sixth of the sample. Sequencing used blood. These receptors were obtained from a person between 18 and 75 years old in good health.

The V and J genes are TRBV30 and TRBJ1-5; 8 bases map to TRBD1. Looked up from germline, CDR1 is GTSNPN and CDR2 is SVGIG (reference sequence). V shed 8 bases, J shed 5 bases, and the junction held 8 bases outside the gene matches. The CDR3 covers 13 residues. The DNA of the CDR3 is TGTGCCGGGGGACAGGAGGAAGATCAGCCCCAGCATTTT. This sequence encodes CAGGQEEDQPQHF.

The chain joins TRBV7-2 to TRBJ2-3; 15 nucleotides line up with TRBD2. V dropped 5 bases and J dropped 4; count of bases not matched to a gene: 7. Germline CDR1 reads SGHTA; CDR2 reads FQGNSA. The CDR3 extends over 17 amino acids. CDR3 loop: CASSHRTSGRAADTQYF. DNA of the CDR3: TGTGCCAGCAGCCACAGGACTAGCGGGAGGGCCGCAGATACGCAGTATTTT.

This clone was seen a few times. V and J are TRBV27 and TRBJ1-6; D gene ambiguous. V was shortened by 8 bases and J by 7 bases, with 15 bases between the two germline ends. This CDR3 contains 14 residues. CDR1 and CDR2 from the germline V gene are MNHEY and SMNVEV (reference sequence). CDR3 protein: CASRVGGTNSPLHF. As DNA, the CDR3 is TGTGCCAGCCGCGTTGGAGGAACAAATTCACCCCTCCACTTT.